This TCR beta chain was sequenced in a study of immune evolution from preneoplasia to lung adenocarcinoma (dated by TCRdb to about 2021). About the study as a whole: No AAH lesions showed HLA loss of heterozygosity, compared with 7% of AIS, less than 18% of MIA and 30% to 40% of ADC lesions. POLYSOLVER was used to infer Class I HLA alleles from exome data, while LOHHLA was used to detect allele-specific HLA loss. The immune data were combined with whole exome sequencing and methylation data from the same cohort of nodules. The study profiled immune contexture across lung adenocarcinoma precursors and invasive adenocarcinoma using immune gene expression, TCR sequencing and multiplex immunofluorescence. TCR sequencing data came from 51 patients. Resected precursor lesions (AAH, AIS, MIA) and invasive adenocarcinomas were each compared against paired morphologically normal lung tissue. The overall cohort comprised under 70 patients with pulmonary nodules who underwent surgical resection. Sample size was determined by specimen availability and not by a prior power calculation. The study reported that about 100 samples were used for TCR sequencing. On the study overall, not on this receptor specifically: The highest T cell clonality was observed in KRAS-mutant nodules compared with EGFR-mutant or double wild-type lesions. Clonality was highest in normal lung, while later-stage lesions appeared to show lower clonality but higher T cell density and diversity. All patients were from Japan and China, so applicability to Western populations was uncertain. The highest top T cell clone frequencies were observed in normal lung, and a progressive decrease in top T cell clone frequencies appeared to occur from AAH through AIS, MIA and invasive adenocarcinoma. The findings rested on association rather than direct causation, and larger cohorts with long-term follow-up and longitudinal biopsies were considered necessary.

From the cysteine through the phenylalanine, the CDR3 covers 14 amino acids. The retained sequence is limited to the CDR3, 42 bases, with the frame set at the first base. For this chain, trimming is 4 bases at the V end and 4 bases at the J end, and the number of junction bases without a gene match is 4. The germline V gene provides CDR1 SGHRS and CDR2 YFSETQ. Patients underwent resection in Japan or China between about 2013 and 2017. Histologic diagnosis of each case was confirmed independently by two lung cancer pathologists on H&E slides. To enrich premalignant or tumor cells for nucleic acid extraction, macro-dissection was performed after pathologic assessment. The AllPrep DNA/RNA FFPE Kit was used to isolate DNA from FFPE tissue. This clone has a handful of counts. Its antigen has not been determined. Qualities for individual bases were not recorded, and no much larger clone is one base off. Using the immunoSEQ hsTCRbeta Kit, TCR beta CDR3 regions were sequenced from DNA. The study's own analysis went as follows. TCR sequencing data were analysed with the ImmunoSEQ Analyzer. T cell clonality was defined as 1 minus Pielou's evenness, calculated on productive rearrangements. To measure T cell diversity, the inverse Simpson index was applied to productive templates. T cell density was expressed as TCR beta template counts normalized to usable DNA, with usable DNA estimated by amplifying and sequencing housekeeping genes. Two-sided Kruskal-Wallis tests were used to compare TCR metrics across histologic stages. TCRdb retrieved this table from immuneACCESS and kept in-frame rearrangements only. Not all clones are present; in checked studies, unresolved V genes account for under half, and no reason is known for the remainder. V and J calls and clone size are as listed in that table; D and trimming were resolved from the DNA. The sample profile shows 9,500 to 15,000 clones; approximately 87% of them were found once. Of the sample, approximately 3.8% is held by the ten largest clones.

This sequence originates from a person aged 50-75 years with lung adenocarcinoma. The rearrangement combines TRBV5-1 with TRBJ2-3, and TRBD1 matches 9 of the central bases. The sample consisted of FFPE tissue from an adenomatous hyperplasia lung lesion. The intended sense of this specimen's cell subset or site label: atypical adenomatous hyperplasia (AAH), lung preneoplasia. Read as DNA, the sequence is TGCGCCAGCAGCGGGGACAGGGTATCAGATACGCAGTATTTT. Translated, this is CASSGDRVSDTQYF.